Listed here is a single TCR beta chain. Its specificity is not known. With 1 base clipped from V and 6 bases from J, the junction kept 4 bases outside the gene matches. Per the germline V gene, CDR1 is SGHDN and CDR2 is FVKESK. This CDR3 comprises 15 residues. The repertoire was sequenced with immunoSEQ multiplex PCR; TCRdb's copy has only in-frame clones and lacks some. The sample has roughly 48,000 clones, roughly 84% seen once. The data were taken from a study of OX40 agonist ivuxolimab in advanced cancers. Study background: Patients with hepatocellular carcinoma, melanoma, renal cell or head and neck cancer made up the dose-escalation patients. General study results and limits: Expanded peripheral T cell antigen specificity was not determined. Fewer expanded clones were found on average in CD4+ than in CD8+ T cells.

The chain joins TRBV14 to TRBJ2-2; 8 bases are shared with TRBD2. The TCR was taken from an adult with an advanced solid tumor such as melanoma, head and neck, liver or kidney cancer. The specimen was CD4+ or CD8+ T cells sorted from blood, collected in a trial of the OX40 agonist ivuxolimab. CDR3 sequence: CASSQAAGVAGELFF. The CDR3 nucleotides are TGTGCCAGCAGCCAAGCAGCGGGGGTCGCCGGGGAGCTGTTTTTT.